This is a list of T cell receptor beta chains from one sample in a study of radiotherapy plus CTLA-4 blockade in lung cancer. Clones were sequenced by immunoSEQ multiplex PCR, and TCRdb holds only the in-frame ones, with some missing. Of about 110,000 clones listed, approximately 81% are singletons. Source: peripheral blood, taken from a patient treated with radiotherapy plus ipilimumab. Receptors originate from a human donor with non-small cell lung cancer that progressed on radiotherapy plus ipilimumab. Some clones in this sample may be carry-over from other donors' samples. CDR3s include the opening cysteine and the closing phenylalanine or tryptophan. A D gene is named only where the DNA matches it firmly. The size field is filled for only some rows; it gives once, few, many or a size class.

len	v_gene	abundance	d_gene	j_gene	CDR3aa	CDR3nt
15	TRBV5-4	-	-	TRBJ2-1	CASSLGGGDYNEQFF	TGTGCCAGCAGCCTAGGAGGGGGGGACTACAATGAGCAGTTCTTC
15	TRBV5-4	-	-	TRBJ2-2	CASSFLGRNTGELFF	TGTGCCAGCAGCTTTCTGGGGAGGAACACCGGGGAGCTGTTTTTT
14	TRBV28	-	-	TRBJ2-7	CASRGEADSYEQYF	TGTGCCAGCAGGGGGGAGGCAGACTCCTACGAGCAGTACTTC
13	TRBV5-1	once	-	TRBJ2-7	CASSLDRTYEQYF	TGCGCCAGCAGCTTGGACAGAACCTACGAGCAGTACTTC
16	TRBV5-4	-	-	TRBJ1-4	CASSHVSGGGLEKLFF	TGTGCCAGCAGCCACGTCTCGGGTGGAGGATTGGAAAAACTGTTTTTT
14	TRBV27	-	-	TRBJ1-5	CASAWGSGNQPQHF	TGTGCCAGCGCTTGGGGGAGTGGCAATCAGCCCCAGCATTTT
13	TRBV7-9	-	-	TRBJ1-2	CASSLGPNYGYTF	TGTGCCAGCAGCTTGGGACCTAACTATGGCTACACCTTC
13	TRBV9	-	-	TRBJ1-2	CASSVESHYGYTF	TGTGCCAGCAGCGTAGAGAGCCACTATGGCTACACCTTC
16	TRBV19	-	-	TRBJ1-2	CASSSDPRGTFYGYTF	TGTGCCAGTAGTTCGGACCCGCGAGGGACTTTTTATGGCTACACCTTC
13	TRBV5-6	-	TRBD1	TRBJ2-7	CASSRGQGREQYF	TGTGCCAGCAGCAGGGGACAGGGCCGCGAGCAGTACTTC
15	TRBV10-1	-	TRBD2	TRBJ2-3	CASSVAGASTDTQYF	TGCGCCAGCAGTGTAGCGGGGGCTAGCACAGATACGCAGTATTTT